The 12 T cell receptor beta chains reported below all come from one sample, sequenced in a study of CD4+ T cells in melanoma. The method was immunoSEQ multiplex PCR; TCRdb's version includes in-frame clones alone and lacks a portion of them. The sample contains around 110,000 clones, around 92% of which appear only once. The sequenced sample was peripheral blood. The receptors here all came from a human donor with melanoma.

The gene calls are TRBV2 and TRBJ2-4; 7 nucleotides agree with TRBD2. The germline V gene has CDR1 SNHLY and CDR2 FYNNEI. The CDR3 loop spans 15 amino acids. J gave up 3 bases and V 6 bases, and 8 bases lay outside the gene matches. The CDR3, as DNA: TGTGCCAGCAGCGGACTAGGAATAGGCAAAAACATTCAGTACTTC. It yields the protein CASSGLGIGKNIQYF. The complete variable domain, with remaining parts taken from reference TRBV2 and TRBJ2-4, reads EPEVTQTPSHQVTQMGQEVILRCVPISNHLYFYWYRQILGQKVEFLVSFYNNEISEKSEIFDDQFSVERPDGSNFTLKIRSTKLEDSAMYFCASSGLGIGKNIQYFGAGTRLSVL.

The chain couples TRBV27 to TRBJ2-6; D gene uncertain. Germline V gene lookup returns CDR1 MNHEY and CDR2 SMNVEV (reference sequence). This CDR3 is built from 13 residues. V was pared by 5 bases and J by 2 bases, with 4 bases between. CDR3 loop: CASSPAGANVLTF. The CDR3 DNA sequence: TGTGCCAGCAGTCCTGCTGGGGCCAACGTCCTGACTTTC.

The rearrangement uses TRBV5-5 and TRBJ2-7, with D possibly matching TRBD1 (6 bases). Between the trimmed V and J ends, which lost 4 bases and 0 bases, there was a span of 14 bases. The CDR3 is 15 residues long. The germline CDR1 and CDR2 sequences are SGHKS and YYEKEE (reference sequence). CDR3 nucleotides: TGTGCCAGCAGCCCCCCCGGACAGAGCTCCTACGAGCAGTACTTC. It encodes CASSPPGQSSYEQYF.

This clone was seen only once. The J gene is TRBJ2-3, the V gene TRBV7-3; 9 nucleotides align to TRBD2. V lost 5 bases and J lost 1; bases outside the gene matches: 7. Germline-derived CDR1 and CDR2 are SGHTA and FQGTGA. The CDR3 sequence is 16 residues long. In DNA form, the CDR3 reads TGTGCCAGCAGCCTAATTTGGACTAGCGGCACAGATACGCAGTATTTT. Its protein is CASSLIWTSGTDTQYF. Combining the CDR3 with reference TRBV7-3 and TRBJ2-3 gives the whole variable domain GAGVSQTPSNKVTEKGKYVELRCDPISGHTALYWYRQSLGQGPEFLIYFQGTGAADDSGLPNDRFFAVRPEGSVSTLKIQRTERGDSAVYLCASSLIWTSGTDTQYFGPGTRLTVL.

The V gene is TRBV5-1, the J gene TRBJ1-1; D is uncertain. This CDR3 is built from 13 residues. V lost 0 bases and J lost 3, with 6 bases in between. The germline V gene encodes CDR1 SGHRS and CDR2 YFSETQ. The CDR3 loop reads CASSLVGDTEAFF. The CDR3 DNA is TGCGCCAGCAGCTTGGTGGGAGACACTGAAGCTTTCTTT.

V usage is TRBV27 and J usage is TRBJ2-2, with TRBD1 as a possible D gene (7 bases). This CDR3 has 17 amino acids. In germline, CDR1 is MNHEY, CDR2 SMNVEV (reference sequence). V shed 0 bases and J shed 5 bases, with 16 bases lying between them. CDR3 nucleotide sequence: TGTGCCAGCAGTTTATCGAATGCGGCAGGGGGGACCGGGGAGCTGTTTTTT. Translating it yields CASSLSNAAGGTGELFF.

The rearrangement links TRBV7-6 to TRBJ1-1; 7 bases align to TRBD1. The CDR3 contains 16 residues. Germline CDR1 SGHVS, CDR2 FNYEAQ. Trimming at V came to 2 bases and at J to 0 bases, leaving 6 bases not matched to a gene. The CDR3 nucleotides are TGTGCCAGCAGCTTATTCGCAGGGGGAATGAACACTGAAGCTTTCTTT. This codes for CASSLFAGGMNTEAFF.

This chain uses TRBV9 with TRBJ2-7; tentative D call: TRBD1 (5 bases). The CDR3 covers 15 residues. The V gene lost 4 bases and the J gene lost 3 bases, with 17 bases spanning the gap. Germline V gene data show CDR1 as SGDLS and CDR2 as YYNGEE. The CDR3 nucleotides are TGTGCCAGCAGCCCGGATCTAGTCACAGGCTACGAGCAGTACTTC. Translated, it gives CASSPDLVTGYEQYF.

This chain links TRBV15 with TRBJ2-7; the D is unclear. V lost 0 bases to trimming and J lost 8 bases, with 11 bases between them. CDR1 and CDR2 (germline): LNHNV, YYDKDF (reference sequence). CDR3 length: 13 residues. This CDR3 is CATSRETGEKQYF. The CDR3 DNA follows: TGTGCCACCAGCAGAGAGACCGGAGAAAAGCAGTACTTC.

The gene calls are TRBV29-1 and TRBJ2-7, with 7 bases fitting TRBD1. Germline values: CDR1 SQVTM, CDR2 ANQGSEA. The CDR3 is 15 amino acids. V shed 7 bases, J shed 0 bases, and the junction held 12 bases outside the gene matches. CDR3: CSAEVDRAISYEQYF. In DNA, the CDR3 is TGCAGCGCCGAAGTTGACAGGGCGATCTCCTACGAGCAGTACTTC.

The chain recombines TRBV7-2 with TRBJ2-1, with 10 bases aligning to TRBD1. CDR3 length: 15 amino acids. CDR1 and CDR2 from the germline V gene are SGHTA and FQGNSA. The V gene end was trimmed by 5 bases and the J gene end by 5 bases; junction bases not matched to a gene: 6. CDR3 loop: CASSKRDRGHNEQFF. In DNA form, the CDR3 reads TGTGCCAGCAGCAAGAGGGACAGGGGACACAATGAGCAGTTCTTC.

The chain joins TRBV5-1 to TRBJ2-7; TRBD2 agrees at 13 bases. The V segment lost 2 bases and the J segment 4 bases; nucleotides outside the gene matches: 6. Germline V gene data show CDR1 as SGHRS and CDR2 as YFSETQ. CDR3 length equals 16 residues. The CDR3 nucleotides are TGCGCCAGCAGCTTCTCCAGGACTAGCGGGGGTTACGAGCAGTACTTC. Translating it yields CASSFSRTSGGYEQYF.